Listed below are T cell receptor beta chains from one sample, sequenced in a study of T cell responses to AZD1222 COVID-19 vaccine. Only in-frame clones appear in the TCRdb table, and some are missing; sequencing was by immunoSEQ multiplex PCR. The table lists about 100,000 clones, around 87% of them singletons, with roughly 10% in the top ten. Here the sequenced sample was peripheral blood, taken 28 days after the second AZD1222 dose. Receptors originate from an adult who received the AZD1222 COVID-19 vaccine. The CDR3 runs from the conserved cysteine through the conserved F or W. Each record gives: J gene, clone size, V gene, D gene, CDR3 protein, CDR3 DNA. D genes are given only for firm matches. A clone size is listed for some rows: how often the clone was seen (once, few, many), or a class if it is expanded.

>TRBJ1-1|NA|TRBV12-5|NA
CASGIGLNTEAFF
TGTGCTAGTGGTATCGGGCTGAACACTGAAGCTTTCTTT
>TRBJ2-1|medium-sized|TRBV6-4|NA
CASMSTPEAVNEQFF
TGTGCCAGCATGTCGACACCTGAGGCTGTCAATGAGCAGTTCTTC
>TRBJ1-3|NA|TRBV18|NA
CASSPPEGIIGNTIYF
TGTGCCAGCTCACCACCGGAGGGGATCATAGGAAACACCATATATTTT
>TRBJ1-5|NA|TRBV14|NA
CASSPYGDNQPQHF
TGTGCCAGCAGCCCCTATGGGGATAATCAGCCCCAGCATTTT
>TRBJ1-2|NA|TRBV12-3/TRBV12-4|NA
CAITGDANYGYTF
TGTGCCATCACAGGCGACGCTAACTATGGCTACACCTTC
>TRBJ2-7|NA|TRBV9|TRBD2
CASSRTSGSSYEQYF
TGTGCCAGCAGCCGGACTAGCGGGAGCTCCTACGAGCAGTACTTC
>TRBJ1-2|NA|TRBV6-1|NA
CASSEEVGLGGYTF
TGTGCCAGCAGTGAAGAGGTGGGCCTCGGTGGCTACACCTTC
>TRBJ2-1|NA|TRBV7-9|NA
CASSFERRSSYNEQFF
TGTGCCAGCAGCTTCGAAAGGAGGAGCTCCTACAATGAGCAGTTCTTC
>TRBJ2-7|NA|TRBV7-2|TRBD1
CASSFGTGTYEQYF
TGTGCCAGCAGCTTCGGGACAGGGACCTACGAGCAGTACTTC
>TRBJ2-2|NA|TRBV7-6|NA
CASSLHPRGKAGELFF
TGTGCCAGCAGCTTACATCCCAGGGGAAAAGCCGGGGAGCTGTTTTTT
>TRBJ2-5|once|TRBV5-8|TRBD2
CASSSPLGLAGMETQYF
TGTGCCAGCAGCTCTCCGCTGGGACTAGCGGGGATGGAGACCCAGTACTTC
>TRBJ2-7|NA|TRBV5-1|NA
CASSMGRGVEQYF
TGCGCCAGCAGTATGGGCAGGGGGGTCGAGCAGTACTTC
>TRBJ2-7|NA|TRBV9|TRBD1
CASSAGTGGIYEQYF
TGTGCCAGCAGCGCCGGGACAGGGGGCATTTACGAGCAGTACTTC
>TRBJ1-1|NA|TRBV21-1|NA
CASSKVEGGGPMNTEAFF
TGTGCCAGCAGCAAAGTTGAGGGGGGTGGACCGATGAACACTGAAGCTTTCTTT
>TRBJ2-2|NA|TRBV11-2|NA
CASSLGYTGELFF
TGTGCCAGCAGCTTAGGGTACACCGGGGAGCTGTTTTTT
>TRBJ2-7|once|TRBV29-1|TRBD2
CSARKGLAASYEQYF
TGCAGCGCGAGAAAGGGGCTAGCGGCTTCCTACGAGCAGTACTTC
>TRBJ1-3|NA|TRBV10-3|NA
CAISETGLPGNTIYF
TGTGCCATCAGTGAGACAGGGTTGCCTGGAAACACCATATATTTT
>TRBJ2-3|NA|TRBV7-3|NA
CASSLGRGSSTDTQYF
TGTGCCAGCAGCTTAGGCAGGGGTTCTAGCACAGATACGCAGTATTTT
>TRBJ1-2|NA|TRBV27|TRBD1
CASSPGDRPNYGYTF
TGTGCCAGCAGTCCAGGGGACAGACCGAACTATGGCTACACCTTC
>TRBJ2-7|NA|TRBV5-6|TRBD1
CASSLDGTVNPYEQYF
TGTGCCAGCAGCTTGGACGGGACAGTTAACCCCTACGAGCAGTACTTC
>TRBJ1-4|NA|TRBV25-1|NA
CASSGRRGSPNEKLFF
TGTGCCAGCAGTGGGCGGCGCGGGTCCCCTAATGAAAAACTGTTTTTT
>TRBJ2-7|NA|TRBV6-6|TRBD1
CASSPKIRDRGYEQYF
TGTGCCAGCAGTCCAAAAATCCGGGACAGGGGCTACGAGCAGTACTTC
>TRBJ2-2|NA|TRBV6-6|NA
CANGARGTGELFF
TGTGCCAATGGCGCGCGCGGCACCGGGGAGCTGTTTTTT
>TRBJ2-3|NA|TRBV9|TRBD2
CASSVGLAGSDTQYF
TGTGCCAGCAGCGTAGGGCTAGCGGGGTCAGATACGCAGTATTTT
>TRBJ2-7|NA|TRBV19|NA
CASSGDADEQYF
TGTGCCAGTAGTGGTGATGCTGACGAGCAGTACTTC
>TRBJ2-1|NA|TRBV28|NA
CASSLVGYEQFF
TGTGCCAGCAGTTTGGTAGGATATGAGCAGTTCTTC
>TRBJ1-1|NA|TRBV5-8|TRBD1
CASSAGTGVNTEAFF
TGTGCCAGCAGCGCCGGGACAGGGGTGAACACTGAAGCTTTCTTT
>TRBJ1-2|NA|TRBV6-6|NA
CASSYSEGNYGYTF
TGTGCCAGCAGTTACTCGGAGGGTAACTATGGCTACACCTTC
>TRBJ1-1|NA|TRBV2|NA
CASSRENPGLTEAFF
TGTGCCAGCAGCCGAGAAAATCCAGGGCTCACTGAAGCTTTCTTT
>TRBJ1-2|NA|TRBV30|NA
CAGGRGVYNYGYTF
TGTGCCGGGGGCCGGGGGGTCTATAACTATGGCTACACCTTC